Shown below are 27 T cell receptor beta chains from a single sample sequenced in a study of spatial heterogeneity in lung cancer. This sample's time point: sample taken at primary tumor resection. The sequenced material consisted of unsorted whole RNA from tumor, nontumor lung or frozen PBMC. TCRdb reanalysed the 5' RACE reads using MiXCR and keeps one entry per CDR3 protein. The sample yields some 7,000 distinct CDR3 sequences, 7% seen once. This material consisted of PBMCs, taken at surgery. All receptors derive from a male donor with early-stage non-small cell lung cancer.

Remarks on this clonotype: This beta chain is off target for a library built for alpha chains, so its abundance means little. The chain is built from TRBV24-1 and TRBJ2-3; TRBD1 agrees at 7 bases. Trimming took 6 bases from V and 2 from J; bases not matched to a gene: 4. From germline, CDR1 is KGHDR and CDR2 SFDVKD. The CDR3 sequence is 14 residues long. The CDR3 nucleotides read TGTGCCACCAGTAGCACAGGGGACACAGATACGCAGTATTTT. Encoded protein: CATSSTGDTDTQYF.

For this clonotype: This beta chain represents an off-target read in a library built for alpha chains; its size is of limited meaning. This chain links TRBV6-2 or TRBV6-3 with TRBJ2-3, with D hard to call. CDR1 is MNHEY, CDR2 SVGEGT, per germline. With 5 bases removed from V and 5 bases from J, the gap between germline ends came to 17 bases. The CDR3 contains 15 residues. The CDR3 spells CASSEPGRPGDTQYF. The CDR3 DNA follows: TGTGCCAGCAGTGAACCGGGTCGACCCGGAGATACGCAGTATTTT.

This clonotype was detected many times. Little can be read into the size of this beta chain, an off-target read in a library designed for alpha chains. The gene calls are TRBV29-1 and TRBJ2-3, with 12 bases identical to TRBD2. This CDR3 contains 14 residues. Germline CDR1 reads SQVTM; CDR2 reads ANQGSEA. J gave up 5 bases and V 6 bases, and 6 bases lay outside the gene matches. The CDR3 reads CSVGLAGTRDTQYF. As DNA, the CDR3 is TGCAGCGTAGGACTAGCGGGGACTCGAGATACGCAGTATTTT.

Points on this clonotype: Because the library targeted alpha chains, this beta chain is an off-target read whose size means little. The chain recombines TRBV6-2 or TRBV6-3 with TRBJ2-2, with unresolved D. Germline CDR1 reads MNHEY; CDR2 reads SVGEGT. The V and J ends lost 8 bases and 4 bases respectively, with 14 bases between them. The CDR3 is 14 residues long. The CDR3 spells CASAATSGTGELFF. CDR3 sequence (DNA): TGTGCCAGCGCGGCGACATCCGGCACCGGGGAGCTGTTTTTT.

This clonotype was seen repeatedly, ten times or more. The library was built for alpha chains, so this beta chain is an off-target read and its size means little. V usage is TRBV20-1 and J usage is TRBJ1-4, with 7 bases identical to TRBD1. Germline assignment: CDR1 DFQATT and CDR2 SNEGSKA (reference sequence). The CDR3 contains 15 residues. V trimming: 5 bases; J trimming: 5 bases; junction bases outside the gene matches: 11. As DNA, the CDR3 is TGCAGTGCTCGACACCCGGGACAGTTAAATGAAAAACTGTTTTTT. This translates into CSARHPGQLNEKLFF.

This clonotype was detected ten times or more. Within a library made for alpha chains, this beta chain is off target, and its count is uninformative. This chain connects TRBV20-1 to TRBJ1-6; no clear D. Germline CDR1 is DFQATT and CDR2 is SNEGSKA (reference sequence). This CDR3 region has 14 residues. V was shortened by 2 bases and J by 8 bases, with 13 bases between the two germline ends. The CDR3 sequence: CSARTGFEDSPLHF. For the CDR3, the DNA is TGCAGTGCTAGAACGGGGTTCGAGGATTCACCCCTCCACTTT.

This clonotype was detected many times. This beta chain turned up in a library designed for alpha chains; as an off-target read, its abundance says little. This chain connects TRBV5-1 to TRBJ2-7; 8 nucleotides agree with TRBD2. This CDR3 comprises 15 residues. With 3 bases clipped from V and 6 bases from J, the junction kept 11 bases outside the gene matches. Germline CDR1 is SGHRS and CDR2 is YFSETQ. DNA of the CDR3: TGCGCCAGCAGCTCCGGAGCGGGAGCTTCGAGCGAGCAGTACTTC. It translates to CASSSGAGASSEQYF.

The sample holds many counts of this clonotype. With the library built for alpha chains, this beta chain is off target and its frequency is not meaningful. The chain uses TRBV20-1 and TRBJ2-3; weak D call: TRBD1 (6 bases). Germline V CDR1 and CDR2: DFQATT, SNEGSKA (reference sequence). The V end lost 6 bases, the J end lost 1 base, and 17 bases lay between the germline ends. This CDR3 is built from 15 residues. The CDR3 nucleotides read TGCAGTGCCTGGGGAACAGGGTCGCGCACAGATACGCAGTATTTT. This codes for CSAWGTGSRTDTQYF.

This clonotype came up many times. This beta chain slipped into a library made for alpha chains as a stray read, so its size is not meaningful. The chain combines TRBV6-6 with TRBJ2-7, with D possibly matching TRBD1 (5 bases). The CDR3 totals 15 residues. V was trimmed by 2 bases and J by 0 bases, leaving 11 bases between them. The germline CDR1 and CDR2 sequences are MNHNY and SVGAGI (reference sequence). CDR3 in DNA: TGTGCCAGCAGTTACGACAGTCCCAGCTCCTACGAGCAGTACTTC. This sequence encodes CASSYDSPSSYEQYF.

This clonotype was observed at least ten times. This beta chain is an unintended read in a library built for alpha chains; its size means little. The chain employs TRBV12-3 or TRBV12-4 and TRBJ1-5; no clear D. This CDR3 contains 13 residues. The V end was cut by 0 bases, the J end by 7 bases, with 7 bases between. CDR3 amino acids: CASSLALDQPQHF. The CDR3 bases are TGTGCCAGCAGTTTAGCGCTCGACCAGCCCCAGCATTTT.

This clonotype was counted many times. Found in a library prepared for alpha chains, this beta chain is an off-target read, and its abundance has little meaning. The CDR3 nucleotides read TGTGCCAGCAGCCCCTTTTGGGGAACCGGGGAGCTGTTTTTT. Translated: CASSPFWGTGELFF. The V gene is TRBV6-5, the J gene TRBJ2-2; D call uncertain. The CDR3 covers 14 residues. V was trimmed by 6 bases and J by 5 bases, leaving 13 bases between them. Looked up from germline, CDR1 is MNHEY and CDR2 is SVGAGI.

Ten or more counts support this clonotype. The library was built for alpha chains, so this beta chain is an off-target read and its size means little. The chain employs TRBV25-1 and TRBJ2-1; D call uncertain. Trimming removed 3 bases from V and 5 bases from J, with 11 bases in between. This CDR3 is 14 amino acids long. Germline V gene lookup returns CDR1 MGHDK and CDR2 SYGVNS. The CDR3 sequence: CASSDGVANNEQFF. CDR3 nucleotides: TGTGCCAGCAGTGACGGAGTTGCTAACAATGAGCAGTTCTTC.

This clonotype has ten or more counts. This beta chain represents an off-target read in a library built for alpha chains; its size is of limited meaning. The chain joins TRBV5-1 to TRBJ2-1, with 11 bases that match TRBD2. The V segment lost 0 bases and the J segment 7 bases; nucleotides outside the gene matches: 9. Germline values: CDR1 SGHRS, CDR2 YFSETQ. The length of the CDR3 is 17 residues. The CDR3 region is CASSLGLAGGFYNEQFF. DNA for the CDR3: TGCGCCAGCAGCTTGGGTCTAGCGGGAGGTTTTTATAATGAGCAGTTCTTC.

This clonotype came up many times. This beta chain is off target for a library built for alpha chains, so its abundance means little. The chain joins TRBV20-1 to TRBJ2-1; TRBD2 agrees at 12 bases. There are 14 residues in the CDR3. Germline trimming cut 5 bases from V and 7 bases from J; bases unmatched to any gene: 6. Germline CDR1 reads DFQATT; CDR2 reads SNEGSKA (reference sequence). The CDR3 reads CSASTSGRLNEQFF. CDR3 in DNA: TGCAGTGCTTCGACTAGCGGGAGACTAAATGAGCAGTTCTTC.

The table lists this clonotype with many counts. Because this beta chain is a stray read in a library intended to capture alpha chains, its abundance should not be given much weight. The chain uses TRBV27 and TRBJ1-1; D unresolved. CDR1 and CDR2 (germline): MNHEY, SMNVEV (reference sequence). Deletions cut 2 bases from V and 5 bases from J, with 15 bases between. CDR3 length: 15 residues. The CDR3 DNA sequence: TGTGCCAGCAGTTTAGAATCCGGGTGGGAAACTGAAGCTTTCTTT. It is translated as CASSLESGWETEAFF.

This clonotype was detected only a few times. This beta chain came through as a stray read in a library set up for alpha chains, and its size says little. The CDR3 spells CSARVEDPGQRDQPQHF. DNA of the CDR3: TGCAGTGCTAGAGTAGAGGATCCGGGACAGAGAGATCAGCCCCAGCATTTT. The J gene is TRBJ1-5, the V gene TRBV20-1; 7 bases are a match to TRBD1. Germline lookup yields CDR1 DFQATT and CDR2 SNEGSKA (reference sequence). Losses at the gene ends were 1 base for V and 5 bases for J; bases not matched to a gene: 14. The CDR3 runs 17 residues.

At least ten counts were recorded for this clonotype. This beta chain turned up in a library designed for alpha chains; as an off-target read, its abundance says little. CDR3: CASSRGLVDTQYF. The CDR3 nucleotides are TGTGCCAGCAGCCGGGGACTAGTGGATACGCAGTATTTT. The chain is built from TRBV7-2 and TRBJ2-3; 8 nucleotides line up with TRBD2. After removal of 5 bases from V and 6 bases from J, the junction contained 4 bases not matched to a gene. Looked up from germline, CDR1 is SGHTA and CDR2 is FQGNSA. CDR3 length equals 13 residues.

This clonotype was detected a few times. Since the library was made to target alpha chains, this beta chain is a stray read and its abundance is not meaningful. V usage is TRBV18 and J usage is TRBJ1-1; possibly TRBD1 for D (6 bases). Looked up from germline, CDR1 is KGHSH and CDR2 is LQKENI. V shed 1 base and J shed 1 base, with 7 bases lying between them. This CDR3 spans 14 amino acids. Here the CDR3 DNA reads TGTGCCAGCTCACCACAGGGGGGGAACACTGAAGCTTTCTTT. Amino acid sequence: CASSPQGGNTEAFF.

Details on this clonotype: With the library built for alpha chains, this beta chain is off target and its frequency is not meaningful. This rearrangement joins TRBV28 to TRBJ1-6; D is perhaps TRBD1 (6 bases). Germline CDR1 reads MDHEN; CDR2 reads SYDVKM. Trimming left V 1 base short and J 4 bases short, with 11 bases between. There are 16 residues in the CDR3. The CDR3 sequence: CASSLLPTGYNSPLHF. The CDR3 DNA follows: TGTGCCAGCAGTTTATTACCCACAGGGTATAATTCACCCCTCCACTTT.

Ten or more counts support this clonotype. As an off-target read in a library built for alpha chains, this beta chain has a frequency of little significance. This chain uses TRBV18 with TRBJ1-6; no definite D call. Germline V gene sequence: CDR1 KGHSH, CDR2 LQKENI. V lost 3 bases to trimming and J lost 7 bases, with 10 bases between them. This CDR3 is built from 14 residues. The CDR3 bases are TGTGCCAGCTCACCGGAGCTCTCCAATTCACCCCTCCACTTT. Its protein is CASSPELSNSPLHF.

There are many counts of this clonotype. This beta chain is an unintended read in a library built for alpha chains; its size means little. The chain combines TRBV21-1 with TRBJ2-3; TRBD1 is taken as the D call from the table, unchecked against the DNA. TRBV21-1 is a pseudogene segment. This CDR3 has 16 amino acids. The DNA of the CDR3 is TGTGCCAGCAGCACCTACCGACCCGGCCGCACAGATACGCAGTATTTT. The encoded protein is CASSTYRPGRTDTQYF.

This clonotype was detected ten times or more. A library prepared for alpha chains yielded this beta chain as an off-target read; its size is of little meaning. This chain's CDR3 is CASRPTDRGVNTEAFF. DNA for the CDR3: TGTGCCAGCAGACCTACAGACAGGGGCGTGAACACTGAAGCTTTCTTT. V is TRBV28 and J is TRBJ1-1; 8 bases agree with TRBD1. The CDR3 length is 16 residues. From germline, CDR1 is MDHEN and CDR2 SYDVKM. J lost 0 bases, V lost 6 bases, and 9 bases had no gene match.

This clonotype appeared a few times. Found in a library prepared for alpha chains, this beta chain is an off-target read, and its abundance has little meaning. The chain links TRBV11-2 to TRBJ1-1, with no clear D. Germline V gives CDR1 SGHAT, CDR2 FQNNGV. The length of the CDR3 is 14 residues. Trimming took 5 bases from V and 0 from J, leaving 10 bases between them. The CDR3 loop is CASSETSMNTEAFF. CDR3 in DNA: TGTGCCAGCAGCGAGACGAGTATGAACACTGAAGCTTTCTTT.

This clonotype came up many times. This beta chain lies outside the target of a library built for alpha chains; its clone size means little. The chain joins TRBV15 to TRBJ2-1; D possibly corresponds to TRBD2 (5 bases). The V end was cut by 0 bases, the J end by 6 bases, with 15 bases between. Germline lookup yields CDR1 LNHNV and CDR2 YYDKDF (reference sequence). The CDR3 loop spans 16 amino acids. The CDR3 sequence is CATSRDTGLPRNEQFF. Here the CDR3 DNA reads TGTGCCACCAGCAGAGATACTGGACTCCCGCGCAATGAGCAGTTCTTC. The complete variable domain, with remaining parts taken from reference TRBV15 and TRBJ2-1, reads DAMVIQNPRYQVTQFGKPVTLSCSQTLNHNVMYWYQQKSSQAPKLLFHYYDKDFNNEADTPDNFQSRRPNTSFCFLDIRSPGLGDTAMYLCATSRDTGLPRNEQFFGPGTRLTVL.

This clonotype was found many times. In a library made to pick up alpha chains, this beta chain is a stray read with a size that means little. The V gene is TRBV7-9, the J gene TRBJ2-7, with 7 bases identical to TRBD2. Germline V gene data show CDR1 as SEHNR and CDR2 as FQNEAQ (reference sequence). There are 15 residues in the CDR3. Trimming cost V 7 bases and J 2 bases; bases outside gene matches: 11. The CDR3 here is CASTSSWEGAYEQYF. DNA for the CDR3: TGTGCCAGCACCTCCTCCTGGGAGGGCGCCTACGAGCAGTACTTC.

This clonotype has more than one count but fewer than ten. This beta chain is a stray sequence in a library constructed for alpha chains; its clone size is not meaningful. V is TRBV7-9 and J is TRBJ2-1; no firm D call. The CDR3 contains 16 residues. Trimming stripped 1 base from V and 7 bases from J, with 17 bases between. CDR1 and CDR2 (germline): SEHNR, FQNEAQ (reference sequence). CDR3 nucleotides: TGTGCCAGCAGCTTAGGGGCTGGTGAAAGGGCGAATGAGCAGTTCTTC. It encodes CASSLGAGERANEQFF.

This clonotype occurred many times. Being off target in a library aimed at alpha chains, this beta chain has a size of little meaning. The J gene is TRBJ2-1, the V gene TRBV29-1, with 16 bases identical to TRBD2. With V trimmed by 5 bases and J by 8 bases, 6 bases remained unmatched. Per the germline V gene, CDR1 is SQVTM and CDR2 is ANQGSEA. The length of the CDR3 is 15 residues. The CDR3 spells CSVTGLAGGTDEQFF. The CDR3 bases are TGCAGCGTTACGGGACTAGCGGGAGGGACGGATGAGCAGTTCTTC.